The 28 T cell receptor beta chains below were found in one sample sequenced in a study of cytomegalovirus exposure and HLA in healthy donors. PCR amplification relied on 60 Vbeta primers (plus 13 Jbeta primers). Produced via immunoSEQ multiplex PCR; TCRdb's table is partial and in-frame only. The repertoire holds roughly 120,000 clones, with 74% as singletons. Sequencing was performed on PBMCs. The receptors shown here come from a woman aged 50 to 60 in good health and CMV-seropositive.

This clone was detected only once. The J gene is TRBJ1-3, the V gene TRBV16, with 8 bases fitting TRBD1. V shed 5 bases and J 2 bases; nucleotides not matched to a gene: 2. The CDR3 sequence is 14 residues long. Per the germline V gene, CDR1 is KGHSY and CDR2 is FQNENV. CDR3: CASSRTGPGNTIYF. For the CDR3, the DNA is TGTGCCAGCAGCAGGACAGGGCCTGGAAACACCATATATTTT.

The chain is built from TRBV10-3 and TRBJ2-3; a possible D gene is TRBD1 (6 bases). Germline V gives CDR1 ENHRY, CDR2 SYGVKD. V shed 9 bases and J shed 0 bases, with 13 bases lying between them. This CDR3 comprises 14 residues. The CDR3 coding sequence is TGTGCCATGAAGGGGGACCTTAGCACAGATACGCAGTATTTT. It codes for CAMKGDLSTDTQYF.

The chain combines TRBV11-3 with TRBJ2-3; TRBD2 agrees at 13 bases. The CDR3 runs 16 residues. Germline V gives CDR1 SGHNT, CDR2 YENEEA. Unmatched junction bases numbered 4, after V lost 5 bases and J lost 2 bases. The CDR3 spells CASSPGTSGITDTQYF. CDR3 bases: TGTGCCAGCAGCCCCGGGACTAGCGGGATCACAGATACGCAGTATTTT.

This chain connects TRBV2 to TRBJ2-3, with a tentative D call TRBD2 (5 bases). Trimming shortened V by 8 bases and J by 1 base, and 10 bases separated the two germline ends. There are 13 residues in the CDR3. CDR1 is SNHLY, CDR2 FYNNEI, per germline. In DNA form, the CDR3 reads TGTGCCAGCTACGGGGTCCGCACAGATACGCAGTATTTT. Encoded protein: CASYGVRTDTQYF.

This clone has more than one count but fewer than ten. V usage is TRBV11-2 and J usage is TRBJ2-1, with TRBD2 as a possible D gene (5 bases). The germline CDR1 and CDR2 sequences are SGHAT and FQNNGV. This CDR3 has 13 amino acids. Deletions cut 0 bases from V and 8 bases from J, with 8 bases between. The chain's CDR3 is CASSLDRGHEQFF. The CDR3 nucleotides are TGTGCCAGCAGCTTAGATCGCGGGCATGAGCAGTTCTTC.

The CDR3 nucleotides read TGTGCCAGCAGCCTTTTTATAGGGGGCGAGGAGACCCAGTACTTC. Its translation is CASSLFIGGEETQYF. J is TRBJ2-5 and V is TRBV7-9; 7 positions agree with TRBD1. The CDR3 consists of 15 residues. Germline-derived CDR1 and CDR2 are SEHNR and FQNEAQ (reference sequence). Trimming removed 5 bases from V and 5 bases from J; junction bases left unmatched: 11.

This sequence joins TRBV6-5 and TRBJ1-5; a possible D gene is TRBD1 (5 bases). Trimming removed 2 bases at V and 0 bases at J, with 11 bases between. The length of the CDR3 is 16 residues. Per the germline V gene, CDR1 is MNHEY and CDR2 is SVGAGI. The CDR3 region has the DNA TGTGCCAGCAGTTACCCCAGGGAAAATAGCAATCAGCCCCAGCATTTT. It encodes CASSYPRENSNQPQHF.

This chain links TRBV10-3 with TRBJ1-6; 9 bases are shared with TRBD1. The CDR3 extends over 14 amino acids. The V segment lost 4 bases and the J segment 7 bases; nucleotides outside the gene matches: 2. The germline V gene encodes CDR1 ENHRY and CDR2 SYGVKD. The DNA of the CDR3 is TGTGCCATCAGTGGGACAGGGGAGAATTCACCCCTCCACTTT. Amino acid sequence: CAISGTGENSPLHF.

The gene calls are TRBV4-1 and TRBJ2-1; tentatively, D is TRBD1 (5 bases). V was trimmed by 2 bases and J by 2 bases, leaving 22 bases between them. Germline V gene lookup returns CDR1 MGHRA and CDR2 YSYEKL. This CDR3 has 19 amino acids. Here the CDR3 DNA reads TGCGCCAGCAGCCAAAAAATTTTTTTGACAGTTCTAACCTACAATGAGCAGTTCTTC. Translating it yields CASSQKIFLTVLTYNEQFF.

This rearrangement joins TRBV10-2 to TRBJ2-7; D unclear. The length of the CDR3 is 15 residues. Between the trimmed V and J ends, which lost 1 base and 6 bases, there was a span of 16 bases. Germline V gene lookup returns CDR1 WSHSY and CDR2 SAAADI. The DNA of the CDR3 is TGCGCCAGCAGTGAGTTACCCCCGCCTAGTTTCGAGCAGTACTTC. This sequence encodes CASSELPPPSFEQYF.

The CDR3 is CASSPRGETQYF. The CDR3 region has the DNA TGTGCCAGTAGTCCTAGGGGGGAGACCCAGTACTTC. The rearrangement joins TRBV19 to TRBJ2-5; D may be TRBD1 (6 bases). This CDR3 contains 12 residues. V shed 5 bases and J shed 5 bases, with 9 bases lying between them. Germline V lookup: CDR1 LNHDA, CDR2 SQIVND (reference sequence). Complete variable domain (other parts from reference TRBV19 and TRBJ2-5): DGGITQSPKYLFRKEGQNVTLSCEQNLNHDAMYWYRQDPGQGLRLIYYSQIVNDFQKGDIAEGYSVSREKKESFPLTVTSAQKNPTAFYLCASSPRGETQYFGPGTRLLVL.

The chain has TRBV11-2 and TRBJ1-5; 7 nucleotides align to TRBD1. The CDR3 spans 16 residues. CDR1 and CDR2 (germline): SGHAT, FQNNGV. The V segment lost 5 bases and the J segment 0 bases; nucleotides outside the gene matches: 7. The chain's CDR3 is CASSPSDRVSNQPQHF. In DNA, the CDR3 is TGTGCCAGCAGCCCCTCCGACAGGGTTAGCAATCAGCCCCAGCATTTT.

V and J are TRBV7-9 and TRBJ1-1; tentatively, D is TRBD1 (5 bases). The CDR3 runs to 15 residues. The V end was cut by 1 base, the J end by 0 bases, with 9 bases between. Per germline, CDR1 SEHNR and CDR2 FQNEAQ (reference sequence). The CDR3 here is CASSLVGGMNTEAFF. The CDR3 DNA sequence: TGTGCCAGCAGCTTAGTGGGGGGTATGAACACTGAAGCTTTCTTT.

The gene calls are TRBV7-2 and TRBJ2-1, with 8 bases that match TRBD1. Trimming took 6 bases from V and 6 from J; bases not matched to a gene: 10. CDR1 and CDR2 (germline): SGHTA, FQGNSA. This CDR3 comprises 15 residues. In DNA, the CDR3 is TGTGCCAGCAGATCAGGGGGCGCTCTAGGCAATGAGCAGTTCTTC. It codes for CASRSGGALGNEQFF. The whole variable domain, remainder taken from reference TRBV7-2 and TRBJ2-1, is GAGVSQSPSNKVTEKGKDVELRCDPISGHTALYWYRQSLGQGLEFLIYFQGNSAPDKSGLPSDRFSAERTGGSVSTLTIQRTQQEDSAVYLCASRSGGALGNEQFFGPGTRLTVL.

This clone was detected once. This chain joins TRBV6-1 and TRBJ2-1, with D maybe TRBD1 (5 bases). The CDR3 is 16 amino acids. CDR1 and CDR2 from the germline V gene are MNHNS and SASEGT. Between the trimmed V and J ends, which lost 2 bases and 4 bases, there was a span of 15 bases. The DNA for the CDR3 is TGTGCCAGCAGTGAAACGACAGTTTGGCAGTACAATGAGCAGTTCTTC. This translates into CASSETTVWQYNEQFF.

The chain links TRBV19 to TRBJ2-7; unclear D gene. CDR1 LNHDA and CDR2 SQIVND come from the germline V gene (reference sequence). The CDR3 extends over 15 amino acids. The V gene lost 6 bases and the J gene lost 0 bases, with 15 bases spanning the gap. The CDR3 DNA reads as TGTGCCAGTAGAAACAGCCGGTCCAACTCCTACGAGCAGTACTTC. It codes for CASRNSRSNSYEQYF.

The chain employs TRBV19 and TRBJ2-4, with D possibly matching TRBD1 (6 bases). Germline V lookup: CDR1 LNHDA, CDR2 SQIVND (reference sequence). CDR3 length: 17 residues. V was clipped by 8 bases and J by 4 bases, with 24 bases between them. The CDR3 bases are TGTGCCAGTTCCTCGGACAAAGGATTTAGGGGGAAAAACATTCAGTACTTC. It translates to CASSSDKGFRGKNIQYF.

CDR3 sequence: CASSFLPGLAGEETQYF. The CDR3, as DNA: TGCGCCAGCAGCTTCCTACCGGGACTAGCGGGGGAAGAGACCCAGTACTTC. The chain recombines TRBV5-1 with TRBJ2-5; 14 bases align to TRBD2. Germline V gene sequence: CDR1 SGHRS, CDR2 YFSETQ. The CDR3 totals 17 residues. With 2 bases clipped from V and 3 bases from J, the junction kept 6 bases outside the gene matches.

J is TRBJ1-2 and V is TRBV7-8; D is unresolved. This CDR3 has 13 residues. V lost 7 bases and J lost 3, with 12 bases in between. Germline V lookup: CDR1 SGHVS, CDR2 FQNEAQ. Here the CDR3 DNA reads TGTGCCAGCACCCCGGGTCTTGACTATGGCTACACCTTC. This gives the protein CASTPGLDYGYTF.

V and J are TRBV19 and TRBJ1-5; no clear D. The CDR3 length is 15 residues. V lost 7 bases, J lost 0 bases, and 13 bases lay in between. Germline values: CDR1 LNHDA, CDR2 SQIVND (reference sequence). Written as DNA, the CDR3 is TGTGCCAGTAAACCACAGCCTAATAGCAATCAGCCCCAGCATTTT. Amino acids: CASKPQPNSNQPQHF.

The chain has TRBV15 and TRBJ2-7; D gene uncertain. Germline lookup yields CDR1 LNHNV and CDR2 YYDKDF (reference sequence). With 0 bases removed from V and 4 bases from J, the gap between germline ends came to 16 bases. The CDR3 length is 16 residues. DNA for the CDR3: TGTGCCACCAGCAGAGATCGCGCAGGTCGTTGGTACGAGCAGTACTTC. The encoded protein is CATSRDRAGRWYEQYF.

This chain connects TRBV28 to TRBJ1-6; tentative D call: TRBD1 (5 bases). V gave up 6 bases and J gave up 3 bases, with 12 bases separating them. CDR1 is MDHEN, CDR2 SYDVKM, per germline. The CDR3 loop spans 15 amino acids. The DNA of the CDR3 is TGTGCCAGCAGCCGATGGGGGGACTATAATTCACCCCTCCACTTT. Its translation: CASSRWGDYNSPLHF.

The rearrangement uses TRBV5-4 and TRBJ2-1; 7 nucleotides agree with TRBD1. V shed 2 bases, J shed 4 bases, and the junction held 3 bases outside the gene matches. The CDR3 extends over 14 amino acids. Germline CDR1 is SGHNT and CDR2 is YYREEE (reference sequence). CDR3 loop: CASSLGTDYNEQFF. The CDR3 nucleotides are TGTGCCAGCAGCTTAGGGACAGATTACAATGAGCAGTTCTTC.

The CDR3 DNA reads TGTGCCAGCAGCTTTAGGGGAATCTACGAGCAGTACTTC. This translates into CASSFRGIYEQYF. This chain links TRBV5-6 with TRBJ2-7; a weak D match, TRBD1 (5 bases). The CDR3 has 13 residues. Germline lookup yields CDR1 SGHDT and CDR2 YYEEEE. Trimming shortened V by 2 bases and J by 3 bases, and 9 bases separated the two germline ends.

The V call is TRBV6-1, the J call TRBJ2-3; TRBD2 might be the D (7 bases). The ends were cut back, 8 bases at V and 0 bases at J, with 15 bases in the middle. Looked up from germline, CDR1 is MNHNS and CDR2 is SASEGT. The CDR3 loop spans 15 amino acids. This chain's CDR3 is CASAHGGASTDTQYF. The CDR3 nucleotides read TGTGCCAGCGCTCATGGGGGGGCTAGCACAGATACGCAGTATTTT.

The chain uses TRBV10-2 and TRBJ2-2, with TRBD2 matching over 7 bases. Germline values: CDR1 WSHSY, CDR2 SAAADI. The CDR3 is 14 amino acids. V was pared by 7 bases and J by 7 bases, with 9 bases of the junction left unmatched. The CDR3 coding sequence is TGCGCCAGCAACGACGGGGGGTCGAACGGGGAGCTGTTTTTT. It codes for CASNDGGSNGELFF.

V gene TRBV18 combines with J gene TRBJ1-1; D unclear. Germline CDR1 is KGHSH and CDR2 is LQKENI. V lost 5 bases, J lost 3 bases, and 10 bases lay in between. The CDR3 contains 13 residues. The CDR3 DNA reads as TGTGCCAGCTCAGGAGCGATTGACACTGAAGCTTTCTTT. It translates to CASSGAIDTEAFF.

This chain links TRBV5-6 with TRBJ2-3; a possible D gene is TRBD1 (6 bases). Germline CDR1 is SGHDT and CDR2 is YYEEEE. V was shortened by 4 bases and J by 2 bases, with 17 bases between the two germline ends. The CDR3 is made up of 16 amino acids. The CDR3 DNA sequence: TGTGCCAGCAGCCAGTGGGGGCGGAGGCACACAGATACGCAGTATTTT. Translated, it gives CASSQWGRRHTDTQYF.